These 9 T cell receptor beta chains were sequenced from one sample in a study of radiotherapy plus CTLA-4 blockade in lung cancer. Only in-frame clones appear in the TCRdb table, and some are missing; sequencing was by immunoSEQ multiplex PCR. The sample has nearly 95,000 clones; roughly 80% are singletons. Sequenced here: peripheral blood, sampled from a patient treated with radiotherapy plus ipilimumab. The receptors shown here come from a human donor with non-small cell lung cancer that progressed on radiotherapy plus ipilimumab.

This chain connects TRBV6-1 to TRBJ1-1; perhaps TRBD1 as D (6 bases). Germline V gene lookup returns CDR1 MNHNS and CDR2 SASEGT. The CDR3 extends over 14 amino acids. Trimming removed 8 bases from V and 4 bases from J, with 17 bases in between. CDR3 residues: CASGDGTGPTEAFF. CDR3 bases: TGTGCCAGCGGAGACGGTACAGGGCCCACTGAAGCTTTCTTT.

A remark on this clone: The conserved closing phenylalanine or tryptophan is absent in this CDR3, likely reflecting a read error. The chain uses TRBV27 and TRBJ2-7, with 11 bases matching TRBD2. The CDR3 has 17 residues. Germline trimming cut 6 bases from V and 7 bases from J; bases unmatched to any gene: 17. The germline V gene encodes CDR1 MNHEY and CDR2 SMNVEV (reference sequence). CDR3 amino acids: CASSLNSGRARGGEQYL. The CDR3 region has the DNA TGTGCCAGCAGCTTAAATAGCGGGAGGGCCCGAGGTGGTGAGCAGTACCTC.

V gene TRBV19 combines with J gene TRBJ2-5; TRBD1 is a possible D gene (6 bases). Between the trimmed V and J ends, which lost 3 bases and 1 base, there was a span of 18 bases. The V gene's germline CDR1 is LNHDA and CDR2 SQIVND (reference sequence). CDR3 length: 17 amino acids. The CDR3, as DNA: TGTGCCAGTAGTATCCGGACAGTAAAGGACCCCCAAGAGACCCAGTACTTC. Its protein is CASSIRTVKDPQETQYF.

This clone was observed a handful of times. The chain links TRBV7-9 to TRBJ1-5, with D unresolved. The V end lost 4 bases, the J end lost 2 bases, and 12 bases lay between the germline ends. The CDR3 runs 15 residues. Germline CDR1 and CDR2: SEHNR and FQNEAQ (reference sequence). The CDR3 DNA reads as TGTGCCAGCAGCTGGGGAGGTGGTGGCAATCAGCCCCAGCATTTT. It codes for CASSWGGGGNQPQHF.

The V call is TRBV2, the J call TRBJ1-1; no clear D. CDR3 length: 12 amino acids. CDR1 and CDR2 from the germline V gene are SNHLY and FYNNEI. V lost 8 bases, J lost 10 bases, and 17 bases lay in between. The CDR3 region has the DNA TGTGCCAGCGGTAGTGGGAAATTAGGAGCTTTCTTT. Translating it yields CASGSGKLGAFF.

The chain joins TRBV6-5 to TRBJ2-7; tentatively, D is TRBD1 (6 bases). Germline-derived CDR1 and CDR2 are MNHEY and SVGAGI. There are 13 residues in the CDR3. V was pared by 7 bases and J by 1 base, with 11 bases between. The CDR3 DNA is TGTGCCAGCATCCCGACAGGATCCTACGAGCAGTACTTC. It specifies CASIPTGSYEQYF.

The J gene is TRBJ2-1, the V gene TRBV2, with 11 bases aligning to TRBD2. Germline trimming cut 6 bases from V and 15 bases from J; bases unmatched to any gene: 7. This CDR3 region has 12 residues. CDR1 SNHLY and CDR2 FYNNEI come from the germline V gene. CDR3 in DNA: TGTGCCAGCAGAGCGACTAGCGGGAATTGGTTCTTC. Its protein product is CASRATSGNWFF.

The chain carries TRBV28 and TRBJ2-5, with unresolved D. V was shortened by 4 bases and J by 1 base, with 4 bases between the two germline ends. The CDR3 is 12 residues long. In germline, CDR1 is MDHEN, CDR2 SYDVKM. The CDR3 spells CASSSGQETQYF. For the CDR3, the DNA is TGTGCCAGCAGTTCCGGCCAAGAGACCCAGTACTTC.

This chain joins TRBV5-6 and TRBJ2-7; D is unclear. The CDR3 loop spans 12 amino acids. CDR1 and CDR2 (germline): SGHDT, YYEEEE. V was trimmed by 4 bases and J by 4 bases, leaving 9 bases between them. The CDR3 region is CASSVAGYEQYV. The DNA for the CDR3 is TGTGCCAGCAGCGTCGCCGGATACGAGCAGTACGTC.